The subject of this entry is one TCR beta chain. V shed 6 bases and J 6 bases; nucleotides not matched to a gene: 7. The length of the CDR3 is 14 residues. CDR1 and CDR2 from the germline V gene are SGHRS and YFSETQ. This sample is drawn from a study of blood T cell repertoires in COVID-19. In the study overall: Sites in the United States, Italy and Spain provided acute and convalescent COVID-19 samples. The analysed material was cDNA or gDNA that came from T cells, B-cell-depleted T cells, or PBMCs.

Methods used by the authors: Scientists estimated how many nucleated cells there were by amplifying reference gene primers. Sequenced by immunoSEQ multiplex PCR; TCRdb stores in-frame clones only, minus some. V, J and clone size derive from that table, while D and trimming were established from the DNA sequence. The data contain 50,000 to 70,000 clones, 60% to 85% of them seen just once; the ten biggest clones take up 3% to 3.5%. The sequence was collected from a man between 60 and 70 years old with acute or convalescent COVID-19. The J gene is TRBJ2-7, the V gene TRBV5-1, with TRBD1 matching 12 bases. Sequenced: peripheral blood. CDR3 sequence (DNA): TGCGCCAGCAACCCCGGGACAGGGGGCGGCGAGCAGTACTTC. The encoded protein is CASNPGTGGGEQYF. The full variable domain, completed using reference TRBV5-1 and TRBJ2-7, is KAGVTQTPRYLIKTRGQQVTLSCSPISGHRSVSWYQQTPGQGLQFLFEYFSETQRNKGNFPGRFSGRQFSNSRSEMNVSTLELGDSALYLCASNPGTGGGEQYFGPGTRLTVT.